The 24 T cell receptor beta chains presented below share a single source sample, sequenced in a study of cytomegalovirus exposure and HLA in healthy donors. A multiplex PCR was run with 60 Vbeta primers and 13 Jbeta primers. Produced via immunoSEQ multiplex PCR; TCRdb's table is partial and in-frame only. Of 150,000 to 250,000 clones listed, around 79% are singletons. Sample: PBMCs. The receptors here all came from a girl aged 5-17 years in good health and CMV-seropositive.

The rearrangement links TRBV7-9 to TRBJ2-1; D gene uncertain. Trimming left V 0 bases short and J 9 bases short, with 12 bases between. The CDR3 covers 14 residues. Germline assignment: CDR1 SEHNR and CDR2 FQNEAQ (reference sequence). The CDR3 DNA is TGTGCCAGCAGCTTAGCGCAATTAGGCGGTGAGCAGTTCTTC. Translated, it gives CASSLAQLGGEQFF. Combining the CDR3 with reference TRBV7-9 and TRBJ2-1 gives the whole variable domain DTGVSQNPRHKITKRGQNVTFRCDPISEHNRLYWYRQTLGQGPEFLTYFQNEAQLEKSRLLSDRFSAERPKGSFSTLEIQRTEQGDSAMYLCASSLAQLGGEQFFGPGTRLTVL.

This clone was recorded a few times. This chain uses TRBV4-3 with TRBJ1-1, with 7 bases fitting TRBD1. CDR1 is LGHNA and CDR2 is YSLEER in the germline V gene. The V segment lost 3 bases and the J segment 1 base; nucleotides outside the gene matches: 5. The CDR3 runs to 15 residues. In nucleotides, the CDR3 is TGCGCCAGCAGCCACCAGACAGGGTCGAACACTGAAGCTTTCTTT. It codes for CASSHQTGSNTEAFF.

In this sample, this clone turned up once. In nucleotides, the CDR3 is TGTGCCATCAGTGAGGATAGGGCGGGCCAGCCCCAGCATTTT. Its translation: CAISEDRAGQPQHF. The chain has TRBV10-3 and TRBJ1-5; D unresolved. The CDR3 runs 14 residues. CDR1 is ENHRY, CDR2 SYGVKD, per germline. The V end lost 2 bases, the J end lost 7 bases, and 12 bases lay between the germline ends.

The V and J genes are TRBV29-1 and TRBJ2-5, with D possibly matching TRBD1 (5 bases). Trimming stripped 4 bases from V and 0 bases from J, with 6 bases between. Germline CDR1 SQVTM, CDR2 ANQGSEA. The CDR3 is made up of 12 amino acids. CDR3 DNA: TGCAGCGTTGGGGGCAACCAAGAGACCCAGTACTTC. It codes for CSVGGNQETQYF.

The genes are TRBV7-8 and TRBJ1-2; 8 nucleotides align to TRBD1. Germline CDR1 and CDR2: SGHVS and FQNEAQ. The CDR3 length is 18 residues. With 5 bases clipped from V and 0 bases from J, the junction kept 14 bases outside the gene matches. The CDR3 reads CASSPSWGRGRTNYGYTF. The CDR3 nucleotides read TGTGCCAGCAGCCCTAGCTGGGGCAGGGGGCGGACTAACTATGGCTACACCTTC.

This CDR3 reads CSATLGTAGGEQYF. In DNA form, the CDR3 reads TGCAGCGCCACCCTCGGGACAGCGGGGGGGGAGCAGTACTTC. This rearrangement joins TRBV29-1 to TRBJ2-7; 10 bases map to TRBD2. Germline loops: CDR1 SQVTM, CDR2 ANQGSEA. V gave up 7 bases and J gave up 7 bases; unmatched junction bases: 13. The CDR3 is made up of 14 amino acids.

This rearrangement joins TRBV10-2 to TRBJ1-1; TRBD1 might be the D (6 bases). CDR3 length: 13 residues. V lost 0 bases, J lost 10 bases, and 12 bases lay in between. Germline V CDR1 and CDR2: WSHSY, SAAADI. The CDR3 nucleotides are TGCGCCAGCAGTGAGTCGATGGGGGCGAGAGCTTTCTTT. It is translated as CASSESMGARAFF.

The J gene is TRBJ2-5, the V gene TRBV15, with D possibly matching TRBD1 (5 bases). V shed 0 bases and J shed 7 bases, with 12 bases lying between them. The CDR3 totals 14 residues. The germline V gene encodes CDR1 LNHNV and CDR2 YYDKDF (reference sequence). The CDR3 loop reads CATSRDRARRTQYF. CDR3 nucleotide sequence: TGTGCCACCAGCAGAGACAGGGCCAGGCGGACCCAGTACTTC.

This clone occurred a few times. The CDR3 loop reads CASSLNLAGVEKLFF. CDR3 nucleotide sequence: TGTGCCAGCAGTTTAAACCTGGCAGGGGTGGAAAAACTGTTTTTT. This chain uses TRBV27 with TRBJ1-4; D is perhaps TRBD1 (6 bases). Germline V gives CDR1 MNHEY, CDR2 SMNVEV (reference sequence). The ends were cut back, 2 bases at V and 8 bases at J, with 15 bases in the middle. The CDR3 totals 15 residues. Combining the CDR3 with reference TRBV27 and TRBJ1-4 gives the whole variable domain EAQVTQNPRYLITVTGKKLTVTCSQNMNHEYMSWYRQDPGLGLRQIYYSMNVEVTDKGDVPEGYKVSRKEKRNFPLILESPSPNQTSLYFCASSLNLAGVEKLFFGSGTQLSVL.

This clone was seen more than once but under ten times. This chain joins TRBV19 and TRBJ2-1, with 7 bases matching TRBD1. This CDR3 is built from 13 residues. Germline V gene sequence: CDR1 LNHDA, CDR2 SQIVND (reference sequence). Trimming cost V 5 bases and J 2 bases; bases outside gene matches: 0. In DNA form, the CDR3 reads TGTGCCAGTAGTGACAGGGCCTACAATGAGCAGTTCTTC. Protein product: CASSDRAYNEQFF.

The CDR3 region is CASSPTSRIETGELFF. The CDR3 region has the DNA TGTGCCAGCAGTCCCACTTCCAGGATAGAGACCGGGGAGCTGTTTTTT. J is TRBJ2-2 and V is TRBV2; D gene uncertain. Per the germline V gene, CDR1 is SNHLY and CDR2 is FYNNEI. Trimming pared 5 bases from V and 5 bases from J, leaving 18 bases between. The CDR3 runs 16 residues.

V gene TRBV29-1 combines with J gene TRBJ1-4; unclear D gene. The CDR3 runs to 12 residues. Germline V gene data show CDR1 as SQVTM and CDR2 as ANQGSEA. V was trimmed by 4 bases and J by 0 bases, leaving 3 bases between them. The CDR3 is CSVAATNEKLFF. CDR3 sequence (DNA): TGCAGCGTTGCTGCAACTAATGAAAAACTGTTTTTT.

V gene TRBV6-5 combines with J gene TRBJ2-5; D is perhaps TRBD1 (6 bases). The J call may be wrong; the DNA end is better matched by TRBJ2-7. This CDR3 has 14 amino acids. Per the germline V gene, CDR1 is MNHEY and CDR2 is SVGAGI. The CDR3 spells CASRVQGRPYEQYF. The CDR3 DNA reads TGTGCCAGCAGGGTTCAGGGGCGCCCCTACGAGCAGTACTTC.

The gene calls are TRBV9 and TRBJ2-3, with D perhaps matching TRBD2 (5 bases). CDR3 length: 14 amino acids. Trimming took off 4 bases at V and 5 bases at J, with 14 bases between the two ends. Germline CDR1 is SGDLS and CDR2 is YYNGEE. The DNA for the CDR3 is TGTGCCAGCAGCAAAGAGGGAGCGGAAGATACGCAGTATTTT. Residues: CASSKEGAEDTQYF.

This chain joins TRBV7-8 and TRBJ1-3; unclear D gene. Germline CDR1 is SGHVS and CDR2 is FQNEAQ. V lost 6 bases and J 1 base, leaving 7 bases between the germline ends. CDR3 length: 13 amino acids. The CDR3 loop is CASRVASGNTIYF. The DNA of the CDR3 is TGTGCCAGCAGGGTGGCTTCTGGAAACACCATATATTTT.

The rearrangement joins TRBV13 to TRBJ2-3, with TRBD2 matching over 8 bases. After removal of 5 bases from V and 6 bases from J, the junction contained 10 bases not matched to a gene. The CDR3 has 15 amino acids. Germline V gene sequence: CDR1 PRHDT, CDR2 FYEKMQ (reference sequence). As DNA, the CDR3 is TGTGCCAGCAGCCCGACTAGCGAGGGGAAGGATACGCAGTATTTT. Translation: CASSPTSEGKDTQYF.

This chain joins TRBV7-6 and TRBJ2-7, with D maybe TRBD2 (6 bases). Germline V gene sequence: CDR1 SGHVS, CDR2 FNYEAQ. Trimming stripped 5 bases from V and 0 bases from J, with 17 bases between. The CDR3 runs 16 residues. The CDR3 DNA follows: TGTGCCAGCAGCCCCCGGGAGTGGCAGAGCTCCTACGAGCAGTACTTC. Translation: CASSPREWQSSYEQYF.

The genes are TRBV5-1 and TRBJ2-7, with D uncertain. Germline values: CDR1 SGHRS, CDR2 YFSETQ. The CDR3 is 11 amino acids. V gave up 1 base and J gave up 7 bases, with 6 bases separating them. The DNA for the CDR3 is TGCGCCAGCAGCTTGTCTTTAGAGCAGTACTTC. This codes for CASSLSLEQYF.

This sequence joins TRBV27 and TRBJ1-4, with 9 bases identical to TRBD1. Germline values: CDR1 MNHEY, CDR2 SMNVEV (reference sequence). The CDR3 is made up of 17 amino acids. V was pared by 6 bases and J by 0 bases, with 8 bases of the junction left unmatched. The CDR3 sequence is CASSEDRGYATNEKLFF. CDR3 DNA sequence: TGTGCCAGCAGCGAAGACAGGGGGTATGCAACTAATGAAAAACTGTTTTTT.

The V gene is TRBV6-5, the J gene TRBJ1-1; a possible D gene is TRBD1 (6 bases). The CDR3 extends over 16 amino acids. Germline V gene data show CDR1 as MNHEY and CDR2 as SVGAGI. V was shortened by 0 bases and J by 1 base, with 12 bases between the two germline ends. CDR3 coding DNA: TGTGCCAGCAGTTACTCGATAGGGGGTTCGAACACTGAAGCTTTCTTT. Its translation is CASSYSIGGSNTEAFF.

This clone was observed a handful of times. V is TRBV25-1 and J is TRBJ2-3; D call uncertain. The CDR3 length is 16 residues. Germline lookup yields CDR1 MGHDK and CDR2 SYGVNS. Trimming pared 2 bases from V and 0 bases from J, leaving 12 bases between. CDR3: CASSETDISSTDTQYF. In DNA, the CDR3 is TGTGCCAGCAGTGAAACCGACATATCTAGCACAGATACGCAGTATTTT.

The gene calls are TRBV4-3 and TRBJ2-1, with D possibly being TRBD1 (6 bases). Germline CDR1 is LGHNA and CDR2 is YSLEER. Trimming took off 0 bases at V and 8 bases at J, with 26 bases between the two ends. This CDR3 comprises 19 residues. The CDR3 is CASSQELSTWGPPQYEQFF. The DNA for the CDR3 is TGCGCCAGCAGCCAAGAGTTGAGTACCTGGGGGCCCCCCCAGTATGAGCAGTTCTTC.

The CDR3 reads CASSQEGVGLADYNEQFF. The CDR3 DNA sequence: TGCGCCAGCAGCCAAGAGGGAGTGGGGCTAGCGGATTACAATGAGCAGTTCTTC. This chain links TRBV4-3 with TRBJ2-1, with 7 bases lining up with TRBD2. The CDR3 is 18 residues long. V gave up 0 bases and J gave up 4 bases; unmatched junction bases: 12. The germline CDR1 and CDR2 sequences are LGHNA and YSLEER.

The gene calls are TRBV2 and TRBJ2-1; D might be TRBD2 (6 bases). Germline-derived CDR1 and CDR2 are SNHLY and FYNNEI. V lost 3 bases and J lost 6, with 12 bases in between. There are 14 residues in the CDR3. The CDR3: CASSDDVGGNEQFF. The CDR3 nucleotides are TGTGCCAGCAGTGACGATGTGGGGGGCAATGAGCAGTTCTTC. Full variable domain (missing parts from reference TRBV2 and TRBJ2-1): EPEVTQTPSHQVTQMGQEVILRCVPISNHLYFYWYRQILGQKVEFLVSFYNNEISEKSEIFDDQFSVERPDGSNFTLKIRSTKLEDSAMYFCASSDDVGGNEQFFGPGTRLTVL.